This is a list of T cell receptor beta chains from one sample in a study of T cell repertoires in cytomegalovirus infection. TCRdb recomputed calls from the reads with MiXCR, one row per CDR3 protein. The sample holds about 330,000 distinct CDR3 sequences, 9.5% seen once. Sequenced: PBMCs. The receptors derive from a human donor in good health (CMV status not recorded). Some clones in this sample may be carry-over from other donors' samples. The CDR3 runs from the conserved cysteine through the conserved F or W. Each record gives: D gene, V gene, clone size, J gene, CDR3 DNA, CDR3 protein. The D gene is left open where the match is weak. The listing skips clone size in some rows; elsewhere it reads once, few, many or a size class.

-	TRBV7-2	many	TRBJ1-1	TGTGCCAGCAGCCCGGGACCTCTGGGTGGGAACACTGAAGCTTTCTTT	CASSPGPLGGNTEAFF
-	TRBV7-2	-	TRBJ2-1	TGTGCCAGCAGCCCCTCCGGGACTGGAGGTGAGCAGTTCTTC	CASSPSGTGGEQFF
-	TRBV14	-	TRBJ2-5	TGTGCCAGCAGCCAAGTCCCCGACGGGGGCGAGACCCAGTACTTC	CASSQVPDGGETQYF
-	TRBV7-6	many	TRBJ1-5	TGTGCCAGCAGCCAAGGACCGGCGGGTCAGCCCCAGCATTTT	CASSQGPAGQPQHF
TRBD1	TRBV12-3/TRBV12-4	few	TRBJ2-3	TGTGCCAGCAACCGACGGGACAGGGGGCGACATACGCAGTATTTT	CASNRRDRGRHTQYF
TRBD1	TRBV28	many	TRBJ1-6	TGTGCCAGCAGGTCCCAGGGGGGCGGTAATTCACCCCTCCACTTT	CASRSQGGGNSPLHF
-	TRBV19	few	TRBJ1-5	TGTGCCAGTAGTCCCAATCTATGGAGACCAGGGGACCCGACCCAGCCCCAGCATTTT	CASSPNLWRPGDPTQPQHF
-	TRBV7-2	few	TRBJ2-2	TGTGCCAGCAGCCGGGACCCCCCCTACGACACCGGGGAGCTGTTTTTT	CASSRDPPYDTGELFF
-	TRBV20-1	few	TRBJ2-1	TGCAGTGCTTACCCAGGGATAGGTTACAATGAGCAGTTCTTC	CSAYPGIGYNEQFF
TRBD2	TRBV24-1	-	TRBJ2-1	TGTGCCACCGGAATCGGCGGGAGAGGGAGTTACAATGAGCAGTTCTTC	CATGIGGRGSYNEQFF
TRBD1	TRBV7-2	many	TRBJ2-2	TGTGCCAGCAGCTTGAACAGGGGTACAACGGAGGAGCTGTTTTTT	CASSLNRGTTEELFF
TRBD2	TRBV6-5	-	TRBJ2-5	TGTGCCAGCAGTTTGGGACTAGCGGGAGTGGGTGAGACCCAGTACTTC	CASSLGLAGVGETQYF
-	TRBV6-2/TRBV6-3	-	TRBJ2-1	TGTGCCAGCAGCGACAGAATTTCCTACAATGAGCAGTTCTTC	CASSDRISYNEQFF
-	TRBV7-2	many	TRBJ1-4	TGTGCCAGCAGCTTAGGGCAGGGGAAAAATGAAAAACTGTTTTTT	CASSLGQGKNEKLFF
-	TRBV28	many	TRBJ1-5	TGTGCCGCAGGCGGGACACCTAGCAATCAGCCCCAGCATTTT	CAAGGTPSNQPQHF
-	TRBV7-2	many	TRBJ1-4	TGTGCCAGCAGCTCGTATAATGAAAAACTGTTTTTT	CASSSYNEKLFF
TRBD1	TRBV7-9	few	TRBJ2-7	TGTGCCAGCAGCCTAATCGGGACAGTCGAGCAGTACTTC	CASSLIGTVEQYF
-	TRBV6-1	few	TRBJ2-3	TGTGCCACCTCGCGAGCGACAGATACGCAGTATTTT	CATSRATDTQYF
-	TRBV7-9	many	TRBJ2-5	TGTGCCAGCAGCTTACCTAGCGTCTTGACCCAGTACTTC	CASSLPSVLTQYF
TRBD2	TRBV29-1	many	TRBJ2-1	TGCAGCGTTGAAGGGCGGGGGGGCATCAGTGAGCAGTTCTTC	CSVEGRGGISEQFF
TRBD2	TRBV7-2	many	TRBJ2-7	TGTGCCAGTAAGCCCGGGCGGGGGATCGACGAGCAGTACTTC	CASKPGRGIDEQYF
-	TRBV7-2	many	TRBJ1-1	TGTGCCAGCAGCCCTGCCCTGAACACTGAAGCTTTCTTT	CASSPALNTEAFF
-	TRBV19	-	TRBJ1-2	TGTGCCACCTCCCGGGGAGCAGTTAACTATGGCTACACCTTC	CATSRGAVNYGYTF
-	TRBV19	-	TRBJ2-3	TGTGCCAGTAGTCCCCTGGAGCTACCCGCCACAGATACGCAGTATTTT	CASSPLELPATDTQYF
TRBD1	TRBV19	few	TRBJ2-7	TGTGCCAGTAGTCTAACAGGGGGCGCCCCTAACGAGCAGTACTTC	CASSLTGGAPNEQYF
TRBD2	TRBV28	-	TRBJ2-7	TGTGCCAGCGGACTAGCGGGACTCAGCTACGAGCAGTACTTC	CASGLAGLSYEQYF
-	TRBV2	many	TRBJ2-3	TGTGCCAGCAGCGCTGATACACACACAGATACGCAGTATTTT	CASSADTHTDTQYF
TRBD2	TRBV6-2/TRBV6-3	-	TRBJ2-3	TGTGCCAGCAGTTACACGGGACTAGTCGCAGATACGCAGTATTTT	CASSYTGLVADTQYF
-	TRBV5-5	few	TRBJ1-5	TGTGCCAGCAGCTTGTGGTCGGATCAGCCCCAGCATTTT	CASSLWSDQPQHF
-	TRBV28	few	TRBJ1-1	TGTGCCAGCAGCCTGTCGGACCTTCTGGTCAACACTGAAGCTTTCTTT	CASSLSDLLVNTEAFF
-	TRBV7-9	few	TRBJ1-5	TGTGCCAGCAGCTTAGGGGTGGACACGTATAGCAATCAGCCCCAGCATTTT	CASSLGVDTYSNQPQHF
-	TRBV28	few	TRBJ1-1	TGTGCCAGCAGTTTAGGGGGGCGGGTCACTGAAGCTTTCTTT	CASSLGGRVTEAFF
-	TRBV12-3/TRBV12-4	many	TRBJ1-1	TGTGCCAGCAGCCCACCGGGGCGTGAAGCTTTCTTT	CASSPPGREAFF
-	TRBV7-9	few	TRBJ1-2	TGTGCCAGCAGCTTAGGAACAGTAGAGTCCGGTGGCTACACCTTC	CASSLGTVESGGYTF
-	TRBV11-2	-	TRBJ2-4	TGTGCCAGCAGCTTAGGAACCAGGGGAGTTGGGAACATTCAGTACTTC	CASSLGTRGVGNIQYF
TRBD1	TRBV27	many	TRBJ1-5	TGTGCCAGCAGTTTGGGGACAGGGAGAAGTCAGCCCCAGCATTTT	CASSLGTGRSQPQHF
-	TRBV7-2	-	TRBJ2-7	TGTGCCAGCAGCTTCGGGGGGCTGTACGAGCAGTACTTC	CASSFGGLYEQYF
-	TRBV7-2	-	TRBJ2-3	TGTGCCAGCAGGATTCGGGTCGGGCTAAGCACAGATACGCCGTATTTT	CASRIRVGLSTDTPYF
TRBD2	TRBV5-1	-	TRBJ2-5	TGCGCCAGCAGCTTAAGCGGGAGGATCGAAGAGACCCAGTACTTC	CASSLSGRIEETQYF
-	TRBV7-9	many	TRBJ2-6	TGTGCCAGCAGCTTTTACAGACCGGGCCAAACTTACTCTGGGGCCAACGTCCTGACTTTC	CASSFYRPGQTYSGANVLTF
TRBD2	TRBV30	few	TRBJ2-7	TGTGCCTGGACTAGCGGGAGTGCTTTGGTCGAGCAGTACTTC	CAWTSGSALVEQYF
TRBD1	TRBV7-9	many	TRBJ1-2	TGTGCCAGCAGCCTACTTGCACAGGGGCCGCTTGATAAGTTC	CASSLLAQGPLDKF
-	TRBV6-2/TRBV6-3	-	TRBJ2-5	TGTGCCAGCAGTTACCCCCAAGACCAAGAGACCCAGTACTTC	CASSYPQDQETQYF
TRBD2	TRBV28	-	TRBJ2-7	TGTGCCAGCAGTTTATTTGGACTAGCTGACGAGCAGTACTTC	CASSLFGLADEQYF
-	TRBV6-5	many	TRBJ1-5	TGTGCCAGCAGCAAGGACAGTCGCAATCAGCCCCAGCATTTT	CASSKDSRNQPQHF
-	TRBV6-5	many	TRBJ2-5	TGTGCCAGCAGATCTGTCCTATTGAGGACAGAACAAGAGACCCAGTACTTC	CASRSVLLRTEQETQYF
-	TRBV24-1	few	TRBJ2-1	TGTGCCACCAGTGGAAGGGGGAGCTCCTACAATGAGCAGTTCTTC	CATSGRGSSYNEQFF
TRBD2	TRBV7-2	many	TRBJ2-1	TGTGCCAGCAGCTTAGACGGACTAGTTAAGACAGATGAGCAGTTCTTC	CASSLDGLVKTDEQFF
-	TRBV3-1	many	TRBJ2-7	TGTGCCAGCAGCCGAGCGGAGGGGGGTTCCTACGAGCAGTACTTC	CASSRAEGGSYEQYF
-	TRBV12-3/TRBV12-4	-	TRBJ1-4	TGTGCCAGCAGTTTAAAAATCCGAAATGAAAAACTGTTTTTT	CASSLKIRNEKLFF
-	TRBV4-2	few	TRBJ2-3	TGTGCCAGCAGCGGCGGGACCCCCAAAAAGGATACGCAGTATTTT	CASSGGTPKKDTQYF
TRBD1	TRBV7-2	few	TRBJ2-1	TGTGCCAGCAGCTTAGGGACCGGGACAGGGGGCCGGCAGTTCTTC	CASSLGTGTGGRQFF
-	TRBV6-2/TRBV6-3	few	TRBJ2-5	TGTGCCAGCAGTTACTCCGGGACTCGTTTGGAGACCCAGTACTTC	CASSYSGTRLETQYF